The rows below give T cell receptor beta chains drawn from one sample of a study of blood T cell repertoires in COVID-19. TCRdb's copy holds only in-frame clones and misses some; the assay was immunoSEQ multiplex PCR. In the table there are over 200,000 clones, roughly 80% of which are singletons. The specimen was peripheral blood. Receptors originate from a woman of 80 years or more with active or convalescent COVID-19. The CDR3 runs from the conserved cysteine through the conserved F or W. D genes are given only for firm matches. The size of a clone is reported for some rows only, either as once, few or many, or as a class for expanded clones.

TRBJ1-4,NA,TRBD1,TRBV27,CASSEDRGGEKLFF,TGTGCCAGCAGTGAGGACAGGGGTGGTGAAAAACTGTTTTTT
TRBJ2-1,few,TRBD2,TRBV4-1,CASSQPRAGGPWDEQFF,TGCGCCAGCAGCCAACCTCGAGCGGGAGGGCCGTGGGATGAGCAGTTCTTC
TRBJ2-7,NA,NA,TRBV7-9,CASSLDGGGEQYF,TGTGCCAGCAGCCTCGACGGAGGAGGCGAGCAGTACTTC
TRBJ2-1,NA,TRBD2,TRBV4-1,CASSQKRGGSSYNEQFF,TGCGCCAGCAGCCAGAAGCGGGGGGGGAGCTCCTACAATGAGCAGTTCTTC
TRBJ1-2,NA,NA,TRBV4-3,CASSQDQAGDIGYTF,TGCGCCAGCAGCCAAGATCAGGCAGGGGATATTGGCTACACCTTC
TRBJ2-2,NA,NA,TRBV7-9,CASSPITITGTGELFF,TGTGCCAGCAGCCCAATAACAATTACGGGGACCGGGGAGCTGTTTTTT
TRBJ2-3,NA,TRBD2,TRBV9,CASSDLSGRATDTQYF,TGTGCCAGCAGCGACCTTAGCGGGAGGGCCACAGATACGCAGTATTTT
TRBJ2-1,NA,TRBD2,TRBV5-4,CASSSRTSGGWGDEQFF,TGTGCCAGCAGCTCCAGGACTAGCGGGGGCTGGGGGGATGAGCAGTTCTTC
TRBJ1-2,once,TRBD1,TRBV11-3,CASSPSRDRGSYGYTF,TGTGCCAGCAGCCCATCCCGGGACAGGGGCAGCTATGGCTACACCTTC
TRBJ2-2,few,NA,TRBV5-1,CASSFGGVITGELFF,TGCGCCAGCAGCTTCGGGGGAGTGATAACCGGGGAGCTGTTTTTT
TRBJ2-1,NA,TRBD2,TRBV30,CAWSLGTSGRGLGQFF,TGTGCCTGGAGTCTCGGGACTAGCGGGAGAGGGCTAGGGCAGTTCTTC
TRBJ2-1,NA,TRBD1,TRBV6-5,CASRPTGSSYNEQFF,TGTGCCAGCAGACCGACAGGGAGCTCCTACAATGAGCAGTTCTTC
TRBJ2-7,NA,NA,TRBV4-3,CASSQVYDSGYEQYF,TGCGCCAGCAGCCAAGTTTACGACAGTGGTTACGAGCAGTACTTC
TRBJ2-2,NA,NA,TRBV9,CASSVGPGGPAGELFF,TGTGCCAGCAGCGTTGGGCCCGGGGGGCCGGCCGGGGAGCTGTTTTTT
TRBJ1-5,NA,NA,TRBV6-5,CASSPGGRDVGPQHF,TGTGCCAGCAGCCCCGGGGGGAGGGATGTTGGGCCCCAGCATTTT
TRBJ2-7,NA,TRBD2,TRBV4-2,CASSQTPAGGGSEQYF,TGTGCCAGCAGCCAAACCCCAGCCGGGGGGGGGTCCGAGCAGTACTTC
TRBJ2-5,NA,NA,TRBV3-1/TRBV3-2,CASSGARGIETQYF,TGTGCCAGCAGCGGCGCCAGGGGCATCGAGACCCAGTACTTC
TRBJ1-5,NA,TRBD1,TRBV24-1,CATSDPTGKSNQPQHF,TGTGCCACCAGTGACCCGACAGGGAAGAGCAATCAGCCCCAGCATTTT
TRBJ1-4,NA,NA,TRBV10-1,CASPRVATNEKLFF,TGCGCCAGCCCGAGGGTTGCAACTAATGAAAAACTGTTTTTT
TRBJ2-1,NA,TRBD2,TRBV5-5,CASSPLSGPSYNEQFF,TGTGCCAGCAGCCCTCTTAGCGGGCCCTCCTACAATGAGCAGTTCTTC
TRBJ2-7,once,NA,TRBV3-1/TRBV3-2,CASSHPWPYEQYF,TGTGCCAGCAGCCATCCTTGGCCCTACGAGCAGTACTTC
TRBJ2-7,NA,TRBD2,TRBV28,CASSLPGGSYEQYF,TGTGCCAGCAGTTTACCGGGGGGCTCCTACGAGCAGTACTTC
TRBJ1-5,NA,TRBD1,TRBV5-8,CASSLTGGGNQPQHF,TGTGCCAGCAGCTTAACAGGGGGTGGCAATCAGCCCCAGCATTTT
TRBJ1-6,NA,NA,TRBV4-2,CASSQADRLNSPLHF,TGTGCCAGCAGCCAAGCAGACAGGCTTAATTCACCCCTCCACTTT
TRBJ2-7,NA,NA,TRBV5-1,CASSLEQGSQYF,TGCGCCAGCAGCTTGGAACAGGGAAGCCAGTACTTC
TRBJ2-3,NA,TRBD2,TRBV6-2/TRBV6-3,CASSLAGGAADTQYF,TGTGCCAGCAGTCTAGCGGGGGGTGCAGCAGATACGCAGTATTTT
TRBJ2-4,NA,TRBD1,TRBV19,CASSILGQGDIQYF,TGTGCCAGTAGTATTTTGGGACAGGGGGACATTCAGTACTTC
TRBJ2-2,few,NA,TRBV2,CASSDVRGSTGELFF,TGTGCCAGCAGTGATGTCAGGGGTTCGACCGGGGAGCTGTTTTTT
TRBJ1-5,few,NA,TRBV28,CASSLGGDHQPQHF,TGTGCCAGCAGCCTCGGGGGGGATCATCAGCCCCAGCATTTT
TRBJ2-2,NA,NA,TRBV18,CASSPYTGELFF,TGTGCCAGCTCACCCTACACCGGGGAGCTGTTTTTT
TRBJ2-5,NA,NA,TRBV15,CATSRDNKGETQYF,TGTGCCACCAGCAGAGATAATAAGGGGGAGACCCAGTACTTC
TRBJ2-2,once,TRBD2,TRBV19,CASSMRTGGANTGELFF,TGTGCCAGTAGTATGCGAACGGGGGGGGCGAACACCGGGGAGCTGTTTTTT
TRBJ2-2,NA,TRBD1,TRBV5-1,CASSGGQGPNTGELFF,TGCGCCAGCAGCGGGGGACAGGGTCCGAACACCGGGGAGCTGTTTTTT
TRBJ2-7,NA,NA,TRBV3-1/TRBV3-2,CASSQGRTSSYEQYF,TGTGCCAGCAGCCAAGGGCGGACAAGCTCCTACGAGCAGTACTTC
TRBJ2-2,NA,TRBD2,TRBV7-8,CASSPTGGSHTGELFF,TGTGCCAGCAGCCCCACCGGCGGGAGTCACACCGGGGAGCTGTTTTTT
TRBJ2-3,NA,NA,TRBV10-3,CAISEPRDSTDTQYF,TGTGCCATCAGTGAGCCGCGGGACAGCACAGATACGCAGTATTTT
TRBJ2-3,once,NA,TRBV27,CASSPTSTKRGDTQYF,TGTGCCAGCAGCCCTACTAGCACCAAGAGAGGAGATACGCAGTATTTT
TRBJ2-5,NA,NA,TRBV7-2,CASTLGRGTQYF,TGTGCCAGCACCCTCGGGCGGGGGACCCAGTACTTC
TRBJ2-7,NA,TRBD2,TRBV7-2,CASSSGGEQYF,TGTGCCAGCAGCTCCGGGGGGGAGCAGTACTTC
TRBJ1-6,NA,NA,TRBV10-3,CAISESAAGGSPLHF,TGTGCCATCAGTGAGTCGGCGGCAGGAGGTTCACCCCTCCACTTT
TRBJ2-5,NA,NA,TRBV30,CAWSVNRGWGKTQYF,TGTGCCTGGAGTGTAAATCGGGGGTGGGGAAAGACCCAGTACTTC
TRBJ2-7,NA,NA,TRBV5-1,CASSPGRVGTYEQYF,TGCGCCAGCAGCCCCGGCAGGGTAGGGACCTACGAGCAGTACTTC
TRBJ2-7,NA,TRBD2,TRBV4-1,CASSQGSSGVYEQYF,TGCGCCAGCAGCCAAGGCTCTAGCGGGGTGTACGAGCAGTACTTC
TRBJ2-1,once,TRBD2,TRBV4-2,CASSQASGGASSNNEQFF,TGTGCCAGCAGCCAAGCTAGCGGGGGGGCTTCCTCAAACAATGAGCAGTTCTTC
TRBJ1-2,NA,NA,TRBV6-5,CATRMGTPYGYTF,TGTGCCACAAGGATGGGGACACCCTATGGCTACACCTTC
TRBJ1-5,NA,NA,TRBV28,CASSPGNQPQHF,TGTGCCAGCAGTCCAGGGAATCAGCCCCAGCATTTT
TRBJ2-3,once,TRBD2,TRBV5-1,CASSPEAGGFSDTQYF,TGCGCCAGCAGCCCGGAGGCGGGGGGGTTCTCAGATACGCAGTATTTT
TRBJ2-7,NA,TRBD2,TRBV5-1,CASSSIRTSGDEQYF,TGCGCCAGCAGCTCCATCAGGACTAGCGGAGACGAGCAGTACTTC
TRBJ2-1,NA,TRBD2,TRBV5-4,CASSLRRGGLQDEQFF,TGTGCCAGCAGCTTACGACGGGGGGGCCTCCAAGATGAGCAGTTCTTC
TRBJ1-5,few,NA,TRBV19,CASSIDRGQPQHF,TGTGCCAGTAGTATAGATCGGGGTCAGCCCCAGCATTTT
TRBJ2-5,NA,NA,TRBV25-1,CASSESWGHTQYF,TGTGCCAGCAGTGAATCTTGGGGACATACACAGTACTTC
TRBJ1-3,NA,TRBD1,TRBV19,CASVGQGAGNTIYF,TGTGCCAGTGTCGGACAGGGGGCTGGAAACACCATATATTTT
TRBJ2-7,NA,NA,TRBV7-2,CASSIDYGSYEQYF,TGTGCCAGCAGCATTGATTACGGCTCCTACGAGCAGTACTTC
TRBJ1-2,NA,NA,TRBV18,CASSLGIASGGYTF,TGTGCCAGCTCGCTCGGGATAGCATCCGGTGGCTACACCTTC
TRBJ2-1,NA,TRBD2,TRBV3-1/TRBV3-2,CASSRSGPYNEQFF,TGTGCCAGCAGCCGTAGCGGGCCTTACAATGAGCAGTTCTTC
TRBJ2-7,NA,TRBD2,TRBV7-3,CASSRTSGGEQYF,TGTGCCAGCAGCCGGACTAGTGGAGGCGAGCAGTACTTC
TRBJ1-5,NA,NA,TRBV6-2/TRBV6-3,CASSRDRQVSYSNQPQHF,TGTGCCAGCAGTAGGGACCGACAGGTCTCTTATAGCAATCAGCCCCAGCATTTT
TRBJ1-3,few,NA,TRBV18,CASSPPLGAGNTIYF,TGTGCCAGCTCACCACCGCTCGGGGCTGGAAACACCATATATTTT
TRBJ2-3,once,TRBD2,TRBV7-2,CASSFRLAGLLDTQYF,TGTGCCAGCAGCTTCCGACTAGCGGGGTTGTTAGATACGCAGTATTTT